One and the same sample provided the 23 T cell receptor beta chains below, sequenced in a study of shared clonotypes between healthy human individuals. TCRdb's table, derived via immunoSEQ multiplex PCR, lists solely in-frame clones and lacks some. The table includes roughly 1,100,000 clones, about three quarters detected once. The source material was memory CD4+ T cells sorted from blood. This sample's subset: CD45RA-negative fraction. The receptor set was obtained from a man aged 18 to 29 in good health.

The chain combines TRBV4-1 with TRBJ1-2; TRBD1 might be the D (5 bases). V was clipped by 2 bases and J by 0 bases, with 16 bases between them. The germline gives CDR1 MGHRA, CDR2 YSYEKL. The CDR3 has 17 amino acids. DNA of the CDR3: TGCGCCAGCAGCCAACCTTCGAGGGGCAGATCTAACTATGGCTACACCTTC. Protein product: CASSQPSRGRSNYGYTF.

This chain uses TRBV4-1 with TRBJ2-3, with TRBD2 matching over 8 bases. Germline CDR1 is MGHRA and CDR2 is YSYEKL. The CDR3 extends over 15 amino acids. V lost 1 base, J lost 7 bases, and 7 bases stayed unmatched. The CDR3 region has the DNA TGCGCCAGCAGCCAAGCCAGCGGGAGTATATATACGCAGTATTTT. It is translated as CASSQASGSIYTQYF.

J is TRBJ2-1 and V is TRBV2, with D hard to call. This CDR3 region has 13 residues. V shed 6 bases and J shed 10 bases, with 16 bases lying between them. Germline values: CDR1 SNHLY, CDR2 FYNNEI. CDR3 bases: TGTGCCAGCAGCGCCCTCGAGCTTACCGAGCAGTTCTTC. Encoded protein: CASSALELTEQFF.

This clone was counted between two and nine times. CDR3: CASRGQGSGANVLTF. CDR3 nucleotides: TGTGCCAGCAGGGGACAGGGCTCTGGGGCCAACGTCCTGACTTTC. This chain uses TRBV7-3 with TRBJ2-6, with 9 nucleotides matching TRBD1. Trimming at V came to 6 bases and at J to 0 bases, leaving 0 bases not matched to a gene. The CDR3 consists of 15 residues. CDR1 SGHTA and CDR2 FQGTGA come from the germline V gene.

This chain uses TRBV4-1 with TRBJ2-1, with 7 bases that match TRBD1. The CDR3 sequence is 12 residues long. Per the germline V gene, CDR1 is MGHRA and CDR2 is YSYEKL. The V gene end was trimmed by 1 base and the J gene end by 13 bases; junction bases not matched to a gene: 4. CDR3 nucleotide sequence: TGCGCCAGCAGCCAAGTTGGGACAGTACAGTTCTTC. Its translation: CASSQVGTVQFF.

This clone has just one count. The same CDR3 arises from other DNA sequences in this sample as well. This sequence joins TRBV19 and TRBJ2-1; D might be TRBD2 (6 bases). V was cut by 6 bases and J by 6 bases, with 9 bases left in between. Per germline, CDR1 LNHDA and CDR2 SQIVND (reference sequence). The CDR3 extends over 12 amino acids. CDR3 bases: TGTGCCAGTAGCCCCGGGGGCAATGAGCAGTTCTTC. This translates into CASSPGGNEQFF.

This clone was detected a few times. This chain connects TRBV19 to TRBJ1-5; 7 bases match TRBD1. The V gene end was trimmed by 6 bases and the J gene end by 3 bases; junction bases not matched to a gene: 8. CDR3 length equals 15 residues. The germline gives CDR1 LNHDA, CDR2 SQIVND (reference sequence). As DNA, the CDR3 is TGTGCCAGTAGACTTAACACAGGGGTCAATCAGCCCCAGCATTTT. Translating it yields CASRLNTGVNQPQHF. Together with reference TRBV19 and TRBJ1-5, the CDR3 gives the full variable domain: DGGITQSPKYLFRKEGQNVTLSCEQNLNHDAMYWYRQDPGQGLRLIYYSQIVNDFQKGDIAEGYSVSREKKESFPLTVTSAQKNPTAFYLCASRLNTGVNQPQHFGDGTRLSIL.

This clone was picked up a small number of times. J is TRBJ1-1 and V is TRBV28; D gene ambiguous. The CDR3 length is 14 residues. V was trimmed by 4 bases and J by 10 bases, leaving 19 bases between them. CDR1 is MDHEN and CDR2 is SYDVKM in the germline V gene. CDR3 loop: CASSYLGSPLGAFF. In nucleotides, the CDR3 is TGTGCCAGCAGTTATTTAGGGTCCCCACTCGGAGCTTTCTTT.

The chain joins TRBV14 to TRBJ2-4; TRBD1 agrees at 10 bases. Germline CDR1 SGHDN, CDR2 FVKESK. The V segment lost 1 base and the J segment 4 bases; nucleotides outside the gene matches: 1. The CDR3 consists of 15 residues. This CDR3 reads CASSQGGQGKNIQYF. In DNA, the CDR3 is TGTGCCAGCAGCCAAGGGGGACAGGGGAAAAACATTCAGTACTTC.

This rearrangement joins TRBV9 to TRBJ2-7, with 9 bases aligning to TRBD1. Germline values: CDR1 SGDLS, CDR2 YYNGEE. The CDR3 totals 14 residues. The trim removed 0 bases at V and 6 bases at J, leaving 4 bases unmatched. CDR3 protein: CASSVGDRVGEQYF. The CDR3 DNA follows: TGTGCCAGCAGCGTAGGGGACAGGGTTGGCGAGCAGTACTTC.

Details on this clone: A much larger clone differs by one base, so this may be a read error. The sample contains more than one DNA sequence encoding this CDR3. The DNA of the CDR3 is TGTGCCAGCAGCCCGGGACAGGGGGCGTACGAGCAGTACTTC. Residues: CASSPGQGAYEQYF. The gene calls are TRBV6-5 and TRBJ2-7; 12 nucleotides align to TRBD1. The germline CDR1 and CDR2 sequences are MNHEY and SVGAGI. The CDR3 runs 14 residues. The V and J ends lost 6 bases and 4 bases, in that order; junction bases with no gene match: 4.

Notes on this clone: The junction does not match germline at one end; this may be a read error. The CDR3 sequence is CASSPSAGYTDTQYF. CDR3 DNA: TGTGCTAGCAGCCCCTCGGCAGGGTACACAGATACGCAGTATTTT. This chain links TRBV7-7 with TRBJ2-3; tentative D call: TRBD1 (5 bases). In germline, CDR1 is SSHAT, CDR2 FNYEAQ (reference sequence). This CDR3 is 15 amino acids long.

This chain connects TRBV10-3 to TRBJ2-3, with TRBD2 identical over 8 bases. Looked up from germline, CDR1 is ENHRY and CDR2 is SYGVKD. The CDR3 sequence is 15 residues long. V shed 4 bases and J 0 bases; nucleotides not matched to a gene: 3. CDR3 residues: CAISASGSSTDTQYF. The CDR3 nucleotides are TGTGCCATCAGTGCTAGCGGGTCAAGCACAGATACGCAGTATTTT.

J is TRBJ2-3 and V is TRBV9; 7 bases fit TRBD2. CDR1 and CDR2 from the germline V gene are SGDLS and YYNGEE. The CDR3 covers 17 residues. Trimming removed 3 bases from V and 6 bases from J; junction bases left unmatched: 16. CDR3: CASSAPRLAPSSDTQYF. CDR3 DNA sequence: TGTGCCAGCAGCGCACCTAGACTAGCCCCCAGTTCGGATACGCAGTATTTT.

Turning to this clone: Other DNA sequences in this specimen translate into the identical CDR3. This sequence joins TRBV5-4 and TRBJ2-7; tentative D call: TRBD2 (5 bases). Trimming cost V 1 base and J 4 bases, with 6 bases left between them. Germline lookup yields CDR1 SGHNT and CDR2 YYREEE (reference sequence). This CDR3 is built from 12 residues. CDR3 sequence (DNA): TGTGCCAGCAGCTTGAGCGGATACGAGCAGTACTTC. Its protein is CASSLSGYEQYF.

This clone was observed once. The CDR3 region is CASSLLSVALGRNEQFF. The CDR3 coding sequence is TGTGCCAGCAGTTTGCTTTCAGTGGCCCTGGGTAGGAATGAGCAGTTCTTC. This chain uses TRBV27 with TRBJ2-1, with D hard to call. The germline gives CDR1 MNHEY, CDR2 SMNVEV (reference sequence). The V gene lost 3 bases and the J gene lost 7 bases, with 22 bases spanning the gap. CDR3 length: 17 residues.

The rearrangement uses TRBV27 and TRBJ1-1; D gene ambiguous. Trimming left V 6 bases short and J 11 bases short, with 19 bases between. The CDR3 length is 13 residues. CDR1 MNHEY and CDR2 SMNVEV come from the germline V gene (reference sequence). CDR3 sequence reads: CASSSSLGVGAFF. In nucleotides, the CDR3 is TGTGCCAGCAGCTCCTCCTTGGGAGTAGGGGCTTTCTTT.

This clone has at least ten counts. The chain employs TRBV2 and TRBJ1-1; the D is unclear. Trimming left V 4 bases short and J 8 bases short, with 8 bases between. Germline CDR1 is SNHLY and CDR2 is FYNNEI. The CDR3 has 11 residues. The CDR3 sequence: CASSARVEAFF. Written as DNA, the CDR3 is TGTGCCAGCAGTGCTAGGGTGGAAGCTTTCTTT.

The chain recombines TRBV18 with TRBJ2-5; no reliable D call. The CDR3 is 14 residues long. Germline CDR1 KGHSH, CDR2 LQKENI. The germline V and J ends were trimmed by 0 bases and 2 bases, with 7 bases remaining between them. CDR3 in amino acids: CASSPPSVQETQYF. CDR3 coding DNA: TGTGCCAGCTCACCACCATCAGTACAAGAGACCCAGTACTTC.

The rearrangement links TRBV5-1 to TRBJ1-4, with D perhaps TRBD1 (5 bases). V gave up 7 bases and J gave up 3 bases, with 13 bases separating them. The V gene's germline CDR1 is SGHRS and CDR2 YFSETQ. This CDR3 is built from 14 residues. The CDR3 DNA sequence: TGCGCCAGCTCCCCAGGGTTTGCTAATGAAAAACTGTTTTTT. Protein sequence: CASSPGFANEKLFF.

This clone was detected a few times. The chain couples TRBV5-1 to TRBJ2-3; TRBD2 agrees at 10 bases. V trimming: 5 bases; J trimming: 0 bases; junction bases outside the gene matches: 9. The germline V gene encodes CDR1 SGHRS and CDR2 YFSETQ. The CDR3 contains 17 residues. CDR3 sequence reads: CASRQGLAGVSTDTQYF. The CDR3, as DNA: TGCGCCAGCAGACAGGGCCTAGCGGGAGTTAGCACAGATACGCAGTATTTT.

The CDR3 here is CATNTYEQYF. CDR3 DNA sequence: TGTGCCACTAACACCTACGAGCAGTACTTC. The chain couples TRBV19 to TRBJ2-7; D is ambiguous. CDR3 length equals 10 residues. V dropped 10 bases and J dropped 2 bases, with 6 bases sitting between them. Looked up from germline, CDR1 is LNHDA and CDR2 is SQIVND (reference sequence).

This chain links TRBV9 with TRBJ2-7, with 7 bases matching TRBD2. Trimming removed 0 bases from V and 4 bases from J; junction bases left unmatched: 7. CDR1 SGDLS and CDR2 YYNGEE come from the germline V gene. The CDR3 is 15 residues long. CDR3 in amino acids: CASSVDAGALYEQYF. The DNA for the CDR3 is TGTGCCAGCAGCGTAGATGCGGGAGCCCTGTACGAGCAGTACTTC. Full variable domain (missing parts from reference TRBV9 and TRBJ2-7): DSGVTQTPKHLITATGQRVTLRCSPRSGDLSVYWYQQSLDQGLQFLIQYYNGEERAKGNILERFSAQQFPDLHSELNLSSLELGDSALYFCASSVDAGALYEQYFGPGTRLTVT.